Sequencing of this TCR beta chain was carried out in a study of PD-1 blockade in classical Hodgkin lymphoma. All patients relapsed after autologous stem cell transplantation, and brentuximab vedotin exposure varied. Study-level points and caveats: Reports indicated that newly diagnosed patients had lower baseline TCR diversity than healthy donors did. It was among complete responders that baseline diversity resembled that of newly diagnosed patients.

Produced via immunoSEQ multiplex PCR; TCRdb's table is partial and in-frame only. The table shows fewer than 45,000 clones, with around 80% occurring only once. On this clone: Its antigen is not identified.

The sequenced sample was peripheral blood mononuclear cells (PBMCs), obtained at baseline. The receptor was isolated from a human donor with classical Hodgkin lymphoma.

The DNA for the CDR3 is TGTGCCAGCAGCTTAACCCCTAGCGAGGCCTACGAGCAGTACTTC. Amino acid sequence: CASSLTPSEAYEQYF. The gene calls are TRBV7-3 and TRBJ2-7, with a weak D call TRBD2 (6 bases). CDR1 SGHTA and CDR2 FQGTGA come from the germline V gene. The V end lost 0 bases, the J end lost 2 bases, and 11 bases lay between the germline ends. CDR3 size: 15 residues.